Listed below are T cell receptor beta chains from one sample, sequenced in a study of response to subunit inactivated influenza vaccine. TCRdb redid the calling of the RT-PCR reads with MiXCR, one entry per CDR3 protein. The repertoire holds about half a million distinct CDR3 sequences, with roughly 25% as singletons. Material: CD4+ T cells sorted from PBMCs, obtained about 5 days after vaccination. All receptors come from a man aged 45-65 years who received an inactivated influenza vaccine. CDR3s include the opening cysteine and the closing phenylalanine or tryptophan. A D gene is named only where the DNA matches it firmly. Clone size is shown for a subset of rows, as once, few, many or a class of expanded clone.

V,D,size,J,length,CDR3,DNA
TRBV7-2,TRBD2,few,TRBJ2-5,16,CASSPLTSAGPETQYF,TGTGCCAGCAGCCCCCTCACTAGCGCGGGGCCAGAGACCCAGTACTTC
TRBV20-1,.,few,TRBJ1-1,13,CSARFGKDTEAFF,TGCAGTGCTAGGTTTGGGAAGGACACTGAAGCTTTCTTT
TRBV12-3/TRBV12-4,.,few,TRBJ1-1,13,CASSQQTGTEAFF,TGTGCCAGCAGCCAGCAGACAGGAACTGAAGCTTTCTTT
TRBV3-1,TRBD1,.,TRBJ2-5,14,CASSQRQGLETQYF,TGTGCCAGCAGCCAGAGACAGGGGCTAGAGACCCAGTACTTC
TRBV20-1,.,few,TRBJ2-1,11,CSALRYNEQFF,TGCAGTGCTCTCAGGTACAATGAGCAGTTCTTC
TRBV3-1,.,.,TRBJ2-7,13,CASSQVGQHEQYF,TGTGCCAGCAGCCAAGTTGGTCAGCACGAGCAGTACTTC
TRBV12-3/TRBV12-4,TRBD1,.,TRBJ2-2,17,CASSLGWGQGNTGELFF,TGTGCCAGCAGCCTGGGGTGGGGACAGGGAAACACCGGGGAGCTGTTTTTT
TRBV20-1,TRBD2,.,TRBJ2-1,15,CSASSGISQGGEQFF,TGCAGTGCTAGTAGCGGGATAAGCCAAGGTGGTGAGCAGTTCTTC
TRBV20-1,.,.,TRBJ2-5,9,CSAPETQYF,TGCAGTGCCCCGGAGACCCAGTACTTC
TRBV6-5,TRBD1,.,TRBJ1-6,17,CASSYQGQGAYNSPLHF,TGTGCCAGCAGTTATCAAGGACAGGGGGCTTATAATTCACCCCTCCACTTT
TRBV20-1,TRBD2,few,TRBJ2-5,13,CSASWGGDETQYF,TGCAGTGCTAGCTGGGGGGGGGATGAGACCCAGTACTTC
TRBV4-1,.,few,TRBJ2-7,14,CASSQDWTSYEQYF,TGCGCCAGCAGCCAAGATTGGACGTCCTACGAGCAGTACTTC
TRBV12-3/TRBV12-4,.,.,TRBJ1-1,14,CASSFPIAGAEAFF,TGTGCCAGCAGTTTTCCAATAGCTGGGGCTGAAGCTTTCTTT
TRBV20-1,.,few,TRBJ2-7,14,CSATPRGDRYEQYF,TGCAGTGCAACCCCGAGAGGGGACCGCTACGAGCAGTACTTC
TRBV6-5,.,few,TRBJ1-5,14,CASSLETLNQPQHF,TGTGCCAGCAGTCTCGAGACACTTAATCAGCCCCAGCATTTT
TRBV9,.,few,TRBJ1-1,13,CASATGIDTEAFF,TGTGCCAGCGCAACAGGTATCGACACTGAAGCTTTCTTT
TRBV6-1,.,.,TRBJ2-3,15,CASSNSGHRTDTQYF,TGTGCCAGCAGTAATAGCGGACACCGCACAGATACGCAGTATTTT
TRBV5-6,.,few,TRBJ2-3,16,CASSLRPGTSTDTQYF,TGTGCCAGCAGCTTGAGGCCAGGGACAAGCACAGATACGCAGTATTTT